This TCR beta chain was obtained from a study of beta chain features in type 1 diabetes. Concerning this clone itself: Its antigen remains unknown.

As every portion of the isolated RNA was reverse transcribed, the sequencing read expressed TCRB transcripts. Sequencing used immunoSEQ multiplex PCR; TCRdb keeps in-frame clones, though not all of them. The repertoire holds roughly 170,000 clones, with approximately 13% as singletons. Study-wide points: VDJ junctions from type 1 diabetes patients carried fewer insertions and larger deletions.

The length of the CDR3 is 15 residues. Deletions cut 5 bases from V and 3 bases from J, with 17 bases between. Germline CDR1 ENHRY, CDR2 SYGVKD. Every donor provided one heparinised blood draw, which averaged roughly 120 mL. The sequence was collected from a woman aged 18-29 years in good health. The source material was central memory CD4+ T cells from blood. The J gene is TRBJ2-7, the V gene TRBV10-3, with a weak D call TRBD1 (6 bases). This CDR3 reads CAISNSRQVYYEQYF. The CDR3 DNA follows: TGTGCCATCAGTAACTCCCGACAGGTATACTACGAGCAGTACTTC.